This is a list of T cell receptor beta chains from one sample in a study of T cell changes during pregnancy in multiple sclerosis. This table comes from immunoSEQ multiplex PCR, and its TCRdb copy is limited to in-frame clones, with some not included. Among more than 35,000 clones listed, 92% were seen once. The sequencing here drew on CD4+ T cells from peripheral blood mononuclear cells, taken in the third trimester of pregnancy. Receptors originate from a female donor with multiple sclerosis, enrolled in a pregnancy study. The CDR3 runs from the conserved cysteine through the conserved F or W. The D gene is left open where the match is weak. The size field is filled for only some rows; it gives once, few, many or a size class.

CDR3 DNA,CDR3 protein,clone size,CDR3 length,D gene,V gene,J gene
TGTGCCAGCAGTGAGAGCGGGAGGGCAGATACGCAGTATTTT,CASSESGRADTQYF,NA,14,TRBD2,TRBV6-4,TRBJ2-3
TGTGCCAGCAGCTTAGCGGGAGGGGGTGAGACCCAGTACTTC,CASSLAGGGETQYF,NA,14,TRBD2,TRBV13,TRBJ2-5
TGCGCCAGCAGCTTGGGGGGGGACTATGGCTACACCTTC,CASSLGGDYGYTF,NA,13,NA,TRBV5-1,TRBJ1-2
TGTGCCAGCAGCTTCTCCGGTACAGGCAATCAGCCCCAGCATTTT,CASSFSGTGNQPQHF,NA,15,NA,TRBV7-2,TRBJ1-5
TGTGCCAGCAAGGACACCGTCTACGAGCAGTACTTC,CASKDTVYEQYF,NA,12,NA,TRBV11-2,TRBJ2-7
TGTGCCAGCAGCTTAAGCGATGGCGGGGAGCTGTTTTTT,CASSLSDGGELFF,NA,13,NA,TRBV13,TRBJ2-2
TGCGCCAGCAGCTTGTCTACCAGCACAGATACGCAGTATTTT,CASSLSTSTDTQYF,NA,14,NA,TRBV5-1,TRBJ2-3
TGCGCCAGCAGCCAAGATTGGATCGGGACAGGTCTAAACATTCAGTACTTC,CASSQDWIGTGLNIQYF,NA,17,TRBD1,TRBV4-3,TRBJ2-4
TGTGCCAGCAGTGACCCGGGGGACGGCTACGAGCAGTACTTC,CASSDPGDGYEQYF,NA,14,NA,TRBV6-1,TRBJ2-7
TGTGCCAGCAGCTTATTCTCAGCGGGTGCGAACACCGGGGAGCTGTTTTTT,CASSLFSAGANTGELFF,NA,17,NA,TRBV7-6,TRBJ2-2
TGTGCCAGCAGTGACCCTAGCGGTTACACCGGGGAGCTGTTTTTT,CASSDPSGYTGELFF,once,15,TRBD2,TRBV2,TRBJ2-2
TGTGCCAGTAGTAAATTCGGTCGGGAGAACACAGATACGCAGTATTTT,CASSKFGRENTDTQYF,NA,16,NA,TRBV19,TRBJ2-3
TGCGCCAGCAGCCAACATACAGGGGGCGGGGGATCACCCCTCCACTTT,CASSQHTGGGGSPLHF,NA,16,TRBD1,TRBV4-3,TRBJ1-6
TGTGCCAGCAGCAACAGGGATACGCAGTATTTT,CASSNRDTQYF,NA,11,NA,TRBV6-6,TRBJ2-3
TGTGCCAGCAGTTTTACCCGTGTCAGGTCCTACGAGCAGTACTTC,CASSFTRVRSYEQYF,NA,15,NA,TRBV28,TRBJ2-7
TGTGCAAGTCGCTTACCCCGGGACAGGCGCAATCAGCCCCAGCATTTT,CASRLPRDRRNQPQHF,NA,16,NA,TRBV12-2,TRBJ1-5
TGCGCCAGCAGCTTGGTGGGGGAGGACACAGATACGCAGTATTTT,CASSLVGEDTDTQYF,NA,15,NA,TRBV5-1,TRBJ2-3
TGCGCCAGCAGCTTGGATACTTTAGGGGCAACTAATGAAAAACTGTTTTTT,CASSLDTLGATNEKLFF,NA,17,NA,TRBV5-1,TRBJ1-4
TGTGCCAGCAGCCGTTCCGGACAGGGGGCAGGGAATGAGCAGTTCTTC,CASSRSGQGAGNEQFF,NA,16,TRBD1,TRBV9,TRBJ2-1
TGTGCCAGCAGCTTAAACCCTAGCGGGATTCAGTTCTTC,CASSLNPSGIQFF,NA,13,TRBD2,TRBV7-3,TRBJ2-1
TGTGCCAGCAGTGAACCCCCAGGGGCGGGAGAGACCCAGTACTTC,CASSEPPGAGETQYF,NA,15,NA,TRBV2,TRBJ2-5
TGCAGCGTTGAACGGCCTAGCGGCACAGATACGCAGTATTTT,CSVERPSGTDTQYF,NA,14,NA,TRBV29-1,TRBJ2-3
TGTGCCAGCAGCACCGGACAGGAATATAATCAGCCCCAGCATTTT,CASSTGQEYNQPQHF,NA,15,TRBD1,TRBV2,TRBJ1-5
TGTGCCTGGGGGGACTTCTACAATGAGCAGTTCTTC,CAWGDFYNEQFF,NA,12,NA,TRBV30,TRBJ2-1
TGTGCCAGTACCCCGTCCGGACAGGGGGCCCAGCCCCAGCATTTT,CASTPSGQGAQPQHF,NA,15,TRBD1,TRBV19,TRBJ1-5
TGCGCCAGCAGTGACAGGTCTAACTATGGCTACACCTTC,CASSDRSNYGYTF,NA,13,NA,TRBV10-1,TRBJ1-2
TGTGCCAGCAGTCAAGACGGACGGCAGGGTTATGAAAAACTGTTTTTT,CASSQDGRQGYEKLFF,once,16,NA,TRBV6-1,TRBJ1-4
TGCGCCAGCAGGTTGGACAGGGAGGAGACCCAGTACTTC,CASRLDREETQYF,NA,13,TRBD1,TRBV5-1,TRBJ2-5
TGCGCCAGCAGCCAAGAACCGGGGACTAGCGGGAGTATCTATGAGCAGTTCTTC,CASSQEPGTSGSIYEQFF,once,18,TRBD2,TRBV4-1,TRBJ2-1
TGTGCCAGCAGTTTACCGGGAGGCTCCTACGAGCAGTACTTC,CASSLPGGSYEQYF,NA,14,TRBD2,TRBV28,TRBJ2-7
TGTGCCAGCACTCGCTTCGGGATCGCTGAAGCTTTCTTT,CASTRFGIAEAFF,NA,13,NA,TRBV7-9,TRBJ1-1
TGTGCCAGCAGCAGAGGGACAGGGGGATCCTATGGCTACACCTTC,CASSRGTGGSYGYTF,NA,15,TRBD1,TRBV7-2,TRBJ1-2
TGCGCCAGCAGCTGGACCACAGGGGGGGGAGCAGATACGCAGTATTTT,CASSWTTGGGADTQYF,once,16,NA,TRBV5-1,TRBJ2-3
TGTGCCTGGAACCGAGTGCGCAATCAGCCCCAGCATTTT,CAWNRVRNQPQHF,NA,13,NA,TRBV30,TRBJ1-5
TGCGCCAGCAGCCAAGCCCCTCTTAGTACGCAGTATTTT,CASSQAPLSTQYF,NA,13,NA,TRBV4-1,TRBJ2-3
TGTGCCAGCAGTGAGCAGGGCTACAATGAGCAGTTCTTC,CASSEQGYNEQFF,NA,13,NA,TRBV2,TRBJ2-1
TGTGCCAGTAGTACGCGGGACAGCCTTTATGGCTACACCTTC,CASSTRDSLYGYTF,NA,14,TRBD1,TRBV19,TRBJ1-2
TGTGCCACTAGTGGATCAGGGGAAGCTTTCTTT,CATSGSGEAFF,NA,11,NA,TRBV19,TRBJ1-1
TGCGCCAGCAGCTTGGCGCCAGGTGGATCCTCTGGAAACACCATATATTTT,CASSLAPGGSSGNTIYF,NA,17,NA,TRBV5-1,TRBJ1-3
TGTGCCAGCAGTTCAGCGAACCCCTACAATGAGCAGTTCTTC,CASSSANPYNEQFF,NA,14,NA,TRBV28,TRBJ2-1
TGTGCCAGCAGTTTATTGAGCTCTGGGGCCAACGTCCTGACTTTC,CASSLLSSGANVLTF,once,15,NA,TRBV28,TRBJ2-6
TGTGCCAGCAGTCGGGCGGGGGCTGGAAACACCATATATTTT,CASSRAGAGNTIYF,once,14,NA,TRBV6-5,TRBJ1-3
TGTGCCAGCAGTTTAGTTCAGGGAAGGGGATACACTGAAGCTTTCTTT,CASSLVQGRGYTEAFF,NA,16,NA,TRBV27,TRBJ1-1
TGTGCCAGCAGTCCAACAGGGAAAGGGGTCAATCAGCCCCAGCATTTT,CASSPTGKGVNQPQHF,NA,16,NA,TRBV28,TRBJ1-5
TGTGCCATCGGGAGGGAAGAGACCCAGTACTTC,CAIGREETQYF,NA,11,TRBD2,TRBV10-3,TRBJ2-5
TGTGCCAGCAGTGAGGGAACAGGGGGTAACAATCAGCCCCAGCATTTT,CASSEGTGGNNQPQHF,NA,16,TRBD1,TRBV2,TRBJ1-5
TGTGCCAGTAGTCTCTCGACAGGGGGCGGGCAGCCCCAGCATTTT,CASSLSTGGGQPQHF,NA,15,TRBD1,TRBV19,TRBJ1-5
TGTGCCTGGAGCCTAGCCCGCGAGCAGTACTTC,CAWSLAREQYF,NA,11,NA,TRBV30,TRBJ2-7
TGTGCCAGCAGTATGACAGGGTTGAATTCACCCCTCCACTTT,CASSMTGLNSPLHF,NA,14,TRBD1,TRBV6-1,TRBJ1-6
TGTGCCAGCAGCTTGATTAGCGGGAGGGCGGAGACCCAGTACTTC,CASSLISGRAETQYF,NA,15,TRBD2,TRBV5-4,TRBJ2-5